One sample yielded the 8 T cell receptor beta chains listed below, sequenced in a study of T-cell reconstitution after alpha-beta-depleted transplantation in children listed by TCRdb under 2016. Reading the label with the study, this specimen's treatment or condition is: allogeneic hematopoietic cell transplantation with graft depleted of TCRalphabeta T cells and CD19 B cells. The library was made by PCR. The sequencer listed for this sample is Illumina HiSeq 2500. To normalize quantification of the TCRbeta repertoire, the TCR libraries were built with molecular barcoding that relied on unique molecular identifiers. Starting from the raw public reads, TCRdb applied fastp trimming at Q25, assembled clones with MiXCR and retained in-frame beta chains. Entries are consolidated by CDR3 protein sequence, retaining the most common genes and DNA. A total of some 81,000 distinct CDR3 sequences appear in this sample, over 12% of them only once. The top ten clonotypes cover about 25% of the sample.

This material consisted of PBMCs, mostly from graft donor cells, taken 180 days after TCRalphabeta/CD19-depleted stem cell transplant. The source of these receptors is a male patient aged 2 to 10 who had a stem cell transplant for acute lymphoblastic leukemia, so the T cells may come from the graft donor.

V gene TRBV7-2 combines with J gene TRBJ1-5; no reliable D call. CDR3 length: 15 residues. Germline V gene sequence: CDR1 SGHTA, CDR2 FQGNSA. V was clipped by 2 bases and J by 2 bases, with 10 bases between them. The CDR3 reads CASSLISTGNQPQHF. The CDR3 DNA follows: TGTGCCAGCAGCTTAATCTCGACGGGCAATCAGCCCCAGCATTTT.

In this sample, this clonotype turned up a few times. This sequence joins TRBV7-2 and TRBJ2-3; tentatively, D is TRBD1 or TRBD2 (5 bases each). Trimming shortened V by 0 bases and J by 6 bases, and 25 bases separated the two germline ends. The CDR3 consists of 19 residues. Germline loops: CDR1 SGHTA, CDR2 FQGNSA. In DNA, the CDR3 is TGTGCCAGCAGCTTAGCCCGTACGCCCAGGGAGATACCAGGTGATACGCAGTATTTT. It yields the protein CASSLARTPREIPGDTQYF.

The chain carries TRBV11-2 and TRBJ2-2; possibly TRBD1 or TRBD2 for D (6 bases each). Trimming took off 1 base at V and 0 bases at J, with 15 bases between the two ends. Germline V gene data show CDR1 as SGHAT and CDR2 as FQNNGV. This CDR3 is built from 18 residues. The CDR3 spells CASSLVRGVVSNTGELFF. The CDR3 DNA follows: TGTGCCAGCAGCTTAGTTAGGGGGGTAGTTTCGAACACCGGGGAGCTGTTTTTT.

The chain couples TRBV20-1 to TRBJ2-4; perhaps TRBD1 as D (5 bases). The CDR3 covers 17 residues. Between the trimmed V and J ends, which lost 5 bases and 0 bases, there was a span of 20 bases. Germline-derived CDR1 and CDR2 are DFQATT and SNEGSKA (reference sequence). CDR3 nucleotide sequence: TGCAGTGCTTGGGGCCAGGTCGCGCTACTAGCCAAAAACATTCAGTACTTC. It specifies CSAWGQVALLAKNIQYF.

This clonotype has a handful of counts. The chain has TRBV9 and TRBJ1-2; D not resolved. Looked up from germline, CDR1 is SGDLS and CDR2 is YYNGEE. The CDR3 runs to 13 residues. With 2 bases removed from V and 7 bases from J, the gap between germline ends came to 12 bases. The DNA for the CDR3 is TGTGCCAGCAGCGTGCGGAGTGAGGTTGGCTACACCTTC. Its translation is CASSVRSEVGYTF.

V is TRBV7-2 and J is TRBJ2-7, with D perhaps matching TRBD2 (6 bases). Trimming pared 5 bases from V and 4 bases from J, leaving 18 bases between. Germline V gene data show CDR1 as SGHTA and CDR2 as FQGNSA. The CDR3 is 15 residues long. For the CDR3, the DNA is TGTGCCAGCAGCCCTCAGGCGGGACCGGCGTACGAGCAGTACTTC. This gives the protein CASSPQAGPAYEQYF.

The chain recombines TRBV10-3 with TRBJ2-5; the D gene is possibly TRBD2 (7 bases). The CDR3 is 12 amino acids. The germline CDR1 and CDR2 sequences are ENHRY and SYGVKD. V lost 9 bases to trimming and J lost 2 bases, with 10 bases between them. CDR3 nucleotides: TGTGCCATGGGAGGGGGTCAAGAGACCCAGTACTTC. Its protein is CAMGGGQETQYF.

Many counts were recorded for this clonotype. This chain links TRBV7-2 with TRBJ1-2; D gene ambiguous. Trimming left V 5 bases short and J 8 bases short, with 21 bases between. The CDR3 has 15 amino acids. The germline CDR1 and CDR2 sequences are SGHTA and FQGNSA. CDR3 nucleotide sequence: TGTGCCAGCAGCCCGACCGGTAGGCGATCGGGGGGCTACACCTTC. It encodes CASSPTGRRSGGYTF.